The rows below give T cell receptor beta chains drawn from one sample of a study of blood T cell repertoires in COVID-19. The data were produced by immunoSEQ multiplex PCR, yet TCRdb's version contains in-frame clones alone and is incomplete. The sample consists of 250,000 to 300,000 clones, 70% to 90% of them appearing once. The sample taken for sequencing was peripheral blood. The receptor source for this set is a woman aged 25-40 years with active or convalescent COVID-19. Each CDR3 is given with its conserved first and last residue. D genes are given only for firm matches. Clone size is not always given. Where it is, it says once, few, many or a class for expanded clones.

cdr3_nt cdr3_aa clone_size j_call d_call v_call cdr3_length
TGTGCCAGCAGCCCTTTAGAGGAGACCCAGTACTTC CASSPLEETQYF once TRBJ2-5 NA TRBV7-9 12
TGCGCCAGCAGCCAGTCCGACAGGGTAAATGAAAAACTGTTTTTT CASSQSDRVNEKLFF NA TRBJ1-4 TRBD1 TRBV4-1 15
TGCGCCAGCAGTGACGGGAGCCAGTACTTC CASSDGSQYF NA TRBJ2-7 NA TRBV10-2 10
TGTGCCAGCGGGACCAGCGGGGGCAGCACAGATACGCAGTATTTT CASGTSGGSTDTQYF NA TRBJ2-3 TRBD2 TRBV6-6 15
TGTGCCAGCCTACTACAGGGGGGAACTGAAGCTTTCTTT CASLLQGGTEAFF once TRBJ1-1 TRBD1 TRBV6-5 13
TGTGCCAGCAGCCCCGGGACAGATCAATCCGGGGAGCTGTTTTTT CASSPGTDQSGELFF NA TRBJ2-2 TRBD1 TRBV4-2 15
TGTGCCAGCAGTGAAAGGACAGGGCGGGGTCAGCCCCAGCATTTT CASSERTGRGQPQHF NA TRBJ1-5 TRBD1 TRBV25-1 15
TGCGCCAGCAGCCAAGAGACGCTAGGACAGGGGCTAAACATTCAGTACTTC CASSQETLGQGLNIQYF once TRBJ2-4 TRBD1 TRBV4-3 17
TGTGCCAGTAGTATCCGGCAGGGAACTGAAAAACTGTTTTTT CASSIRQGTEKLFF NA TRBJ1-4 NA TRBV19 14
TGTGCCAGCAGCCCTCGCGGAGATACGCAGTATTTT CASSPRGDTQYF NA TRBJ2-3 NA TRBV7-2 12
TGTGCCAGCAGGTTCGGGACAGGGGATCGAGAGACCCAGTACTTC CASRFGTGDRETQYF NA TRBJ2-5 TRBD1 TRBV7-9 15
TGTGCCAGCATTCGCCAAGGGAGGGGGAACACTGAAGCTTTCTTT CASIRQGRGNTEAFF NA TRBJ1-1 NA TRBV6-5 15
TGTGCCAGCAGCCTTCGGAGCGGGGTTATCGGCACAGATACGCAGTATTTT CASSLRSGVIGTDTQYF once TRBJ2-3 TRBD2 TRBV3-1/TRBV3-2 17
TGTGCCAGCAGCTTAGGGGACAGGGCGGGAAATGGCTACACCTTC CASSLGDRAGNGYTF once TRBJ1-2 TRBD1 TRBV11-2 15
TGTGCCAGCAGTTCCTACGGCAATCAGCCCCAGCATTTT CASSSYGNQPQHF NA TRBJ1-5 NA TRBV7-2 13
TGTGCCAGCAGCTTAACGTTAGCGGGGGGCCGTGACACCGGGGAGCTGTTTTTT CASSLTLAGGRDTGELFF NA TRBJ2-2 TRBD2 TRBV7-3 18
TGTGCCAGCTCACCAGACAGGGTCGGCACTGAAGCTTTCTTT CASSPDRVGTEAFF NA TRBJ1-1 TRBD1 TRBV18 14
TGTGCCAGCAGCCAAGGGACTAGCGGGGGGAAAACCTACGAGCAGTACTTC CASSQGTSGGKTYEQYF NA TRBJ2-7 TRBD2 TRBV3-1/TRBV3-2 17
TGTGCCAGCATTGGATTAGCCGAGCAGTTCTTC CASIGLAEQFF NA TRBJ2-1 NA TRBV6-5 11
TGTGCCAGCAGCTCCACCGGACAGGGCCGGACTGAAGCTTTCTTT CASSSTGQGRTEAFF NA TRBJ1-1 TRBD1 TRBV7-3 15
TGTGCCAGCAGCACCGGGACAGGGTTATACGAGCAGTACTTC CASSTGTGLYEQYF NA TRBJ2-7 TRBD1 TRBV13 14
TGTGCCATCAGTGAGTCGTCGTTAGCGGGGGAGGGAAATGAGCAGTTCTTC CAISESSLAGEGNEQFF NA TRBJ2-1 TRBD2 TRBV10-3 17
TGTGCCAGCAGCTTAGTGGCTAGCGGGGGGGCGGGTCCAGATACGCAGTATTTT CASSLVASGGAGPDTQYF NA TRBJ2-3 TRBD2 TRBV7-2 18
TGTGCCAGCTCATCCCGACAGGGGACTAATGAAAAACTGTTTTTT CASSSRQGTNEKLFF NA TRBJ1-4 TRBD1 TRBV18 15
TGTGCCAGCAGCTTAAGCGTGCAGCCCCCATCGGCAACTAATGAAAAACTGTTTTTT CASSLSVQPPSATNEKLFF few TRBJ1-4 NA TRBV7-2 19
TGTGCCAGCAGTAGACAGAGCTCCTACGAGCAGTACTTC CASSRQSSYEQYF NA TRBJ2-7 NA TRBV14 13
TGTGCCAGCAGTGCTACTTTCAATGGGGCAGGGGGAAAATACGAGCAGTACTTC CASSATFNGAGGKYEQYF few TRBJ2-7 TRBD1 TRBV6-1 18